These T cell receptor beta chains were read from a single sample in a study of regulatory T cells in long-lasting Graves disease. TCRdb redid the calling of the multiplex PCR reads with MiXCR, one entry per CDR3 protein. The sample includes some 450,000 distinct CDR3 sequences, 15% to 20% of them seen just once. This same sample was also part of a study on T cells in Graves' hyperthyroidism and ophthalmopathy.

The sample in question was peripheral blood mononuclear cells (PBMCs), obtained at new diagnosis, from a patient treated with antithyroid drugs. The receptors derive from a woman aged 25 to 39 with Graves disease. CDR3s include the opening cysteine and the closing phenylalanine or tryptophan. The D gene is left open where the match is weak. Size is omitted from some rows. Given values are once, few, many or a class for expanded clones.

NA	TRBV7-9	NA	TRBJ1-2	CASTSDGVSPYGYTF	TGCGCCAGCACCTCCGACGGAGTTTCGCCCTATGGCTACACCTTC
NA	TRBV4-1	NA	TRBJ2-1	CASSQESARYNEQFF	TGCGCCAGCAGCCAAGAATCGGCTAGGTACAATGAGCAGTTCTTC
few	TRBV6-1	NA	TRBJ1-4	CASSVSATNEKLFF	TGTGCCAGCAGTGTCAGTGCAACTAATGAAAAACTGTTTTTT
NA	TRBV11-3	NA	TRBJ2-2	CASSLGSSSGELFF	TGTGCCAGCAGCTTAGGCTCTAGCTCCGGGGAGCTGTTTTTT
many	TRBV12-3/TRBV12-4	NA	TRBJ2-2	CASSTTQTGELFF	TGTGCCAGCAGTACGACTCAAACCGGGGAGCTGTTTTTT
NA	TRBV9	TRBD1	TRBJ1-3	CASSGLGQSSGNTIYF	TGTGCCAGCAGCGGACTGGGACAGAGCTCTGGAAACACCATATATTTT
many	TRBV11-2	NA	TRBJ1-2	CASSLEIQGLGGYGYTF	TGTGCCAGCAGCTTAGAGATTCAGGGGCTGGGGGGCTATGGCTACACCTTC
many	TRBV11-2	NA	TRBJ1-2	CASSPGGTAYGYTF	TGTGCCAGCAGCCCAGGCGGCACCGCCTATGGCTACACCTTC
NA	TRBV20-1	TRBD2	TRBJ2-7	CSARASGKYEQYF	TGCAGTGCTAGGGCTAGCGGGAAGTACGAGCAGTACTTC
few	TRBV14	NA	TRBJ2-4	CASSPTGQLAKNIQYF	TGTGCCAGCAGCCCAACAGGTCAACTAGCCAAAAACATTCAGTACTTC
many	TRBV12-3/TRBV12-4	TRBD1	TRBJ2-5	CASSPGTGRETQYF	TGTGCCAGCAGCCCCGGGACAGGGCGGGAGACCCAGTACTTC
many	TRBV5-1	NA	TRBJ2-3	CASSSSDRTDTQYF	TGCGCCAGCAGCTCCTCGGACAGAACAGATACGCAGTATTTT
NA	TRBV2	NA	TRBJ2-7	CASSQDFGNNYEQYF	TGCGCCAGCAGCCAAGATTTCGGGAATAACTACGAGCAGTACTTC
few	TRBV14	NA	TRBJ1-3	CASSQVGQQSSGNTIYF	TGTGCCAGCAGCCAAGTCGGGCAGCAGAGCTCTGGAAACACCATATATTTT
many	TRBV20-1	NA	TRBJ2-5	CSARDLGGETQYF	TGCAGTGCTAGAGATCTGGGGGGAGAGACCCAGTACTTC
many	TRBV12-5	TRBD1	TRBJ1-2	CASGLVGQPYGYTF	TGTGCTAGTGGTTTGGTGGGACAGCCCTATGGCTACACCTTC
NA	TRBV13	TRBD2	TRBJ2-3	CASSSSSASGSADTQYF	TGTGCCAGCAGCTCCTCCTCCGCTAGCGGGAGTGCAGATACGCAGTATTTT
few	TRBV10-3	TRBD2	TRBJ2-1	CAIKEREIAYNEQFF	TGTGCCATCAAGGAGCGGGAGATCGCCTACAATGAGCAGTTCTTC
NA	TRBV7-2	NA	TRBJ2-6	CASSFLGRGANVLTF	TGTGCCAGCAGCTTTCTGGGGAGAGGGGCCAACGTCCTGACTTTC
many	TRBV6-2/TRBV6-3	TRBD2	TRBJ2-7	CASSYLELADAYEQYF	TGTGCCAGCAGTTACCTTGAACTAGCGGATGCCTACGAGCAGTACTTC
many	TRBV20-1	NA	TRBJ2-7	CSARADTGAYEQYF	TGCAGTGCTAGAGCGGACACGGGGGCCTACGAGCAGTACTTC
NA	TRBV20-1	NA	TRBJ2-3	CSAPSSRGGTDTQYF	TGCAGTGCACCTAGCTCCCGGGGAGGCACAGATACTCAGTATTTT
many	TRBV20-1	NA	TRBJ1-1	CSARSLGGQNTEAFF	TGCAGTGCTAGAAGCCTGGGCGGTCAGAACACTGAAGCTTTCTTT
NA	TRBV7-2	TRBD1	TRBJ2-7	CASSSPGTGGVKGYEQYF	TGTGCCAGCAGCTCCCCCGGGACAGGGGGCGTAAAAGGGTACGAGCAGTACTTC
many	TRBV5-1	TRBD2	TRBJ2-1	CASSFLAGGGNEQFF	TGCGCCAGCAGCTTTCTAGCGGGAGGAGGCAATGAGCAGTTCTTC
NA	TRBV20-1	TRBD2	TRBJ2-5	CSARDLNGVMTSGPGETQYF	TGCAGTGCTAGAGATTTGAATGGTGTTATGACTAGCGGCCCCGGCGAGACCCAGTACTTC
many	TRBV28	TRBD1	TRBJ2-7	CASSLRRDRAYEQYF	TGTGCCAGCAGTTTGCGCCGGGACAGGGCCTACGAGCAGTACTTC
many	TRBV28	NA	TRBJ1-2	CASSFIETNGYTF	TGTGCCAGCAGTTTCATAGAAACGAATGGCTACACCTTC
many	TRBV4-1	TRBD2	TRBJ2-5	CASSRGSGGGEETQYF	TGCGCCAGCAGCCGGGGCTCTGGTGGGGGGGAAGAGACCCAGTACTTC
NA	TRBV7-9	NA	TRBJ1-2	CASSFHTDLNTF	TGTGCCAGCAGCTTTCATACAGACTTAAACACCTTC
NA	TRBV27	TRBD1	TRBJ2-2	CASSFYRGNTGELFF	TGTGCCAGCAGTTTTTACAGGGGTAACACCGGGGAGCTGTTTTTT
few	TRBV7-2	TRBD2	TRBJ2-5	CASSVRTSGTYQETQYF	TGTGCCAGCAGCGTCAGGACTAGCGGGACTTACCAAGAGACCCAGTACTTC
many	TRBV20-1	NA	TRBJ1-1	CSARPPGVEAFF	TGCAGTGCTAGGCCACCGGGCGTAGAAGCTTTCTTT
few	TRBV9	NA	TRBJ1-1	CASSVGLGGGTEAFF	TGTGCCAGCAGCGTAGGGTTGGGGGGCGGTACTGAAGCTTTCTTT
NA	TRBV6-2/TRBV6-3	NA	TRBJ1-6	CASSEDLENSPLHF	TGTGCCAGCAGTGAAGATTTGGAGAATTCACCCCTCCACTTT
NA	TRBV5-1	NA	TRBJ2-1	CASSLGLAGNDQFF	TGCGCCAGCAGCCTGGGCTTGGCGGGAAATGATCAGTTCTTC
NA	TRBV4-1	NA	TRBJ1-2	CASSQEGAYIYGYTF	TGCGCCAGCAGCCAAGAAGGCGCATACATCTATGGCTACACCTTC
NA	TRBV12-3/TRBV12-4	NA	TRBJ2-3	CASSLGGDFTDTQYF	TGTGCCAGCAGTTTAGGGGGGGATTTCACAGATACGCAGTATTTT
many	TRBV7-2	NA	TRBJ2-1	CASSLDGPRVVDEQFF	TGTGCCAGCAGCTTAGATGGGCCAAGGGTCGTGGATGAGCAGTTCTTC
many	TRBV11-2	NA	TRBJ2-1	CASSPFGPGDEQFF	TGTGCCAGCAGCCCTTTCGGGCCGGGGGATGAGCAGTTCTTC
many	TRBV13	TRBD2	TRBJ2-3	CASTPGREGSDTQYF	TGTGCCAGCACACCGGGGCGGGAGGGGTCAGATACGCAGTATTTT
NA	TRBV9	NA	TRBJ2-3	CASSGGPDTQYF	TGTGCCAGCAGCGGAGGCCCAGATACGCAGTATTTT
many	TRBV28	NA	TRBJ2-7	CASSSPLGAVQYF	TGTGCCAGCAGTTCGCCCCTGGGGGCTGTGCAGTACTTC
many	TRBV6-2/TRBV6-3	TRBD2	TRBJ2-3	CASSDSLAEDTDTQYF	TGTGCCAGCAGTGACAGCCTAGCGGAGGACACAGATACGCAGTATTTT
NA	TRBV29-1	TRBD1	TRBJ2-1	CSTRGIILGGQGARGEQFF	TGCAGCACCCGGGGTATTATCTTGGGCGGCCAGGGGGCGCGAGGTGAGCAGTTCTTC
many	TRBV6-1	NA	TRBJ1-1	CASSRRVRNTEAFF	TGTGCCAGCAGCAGGAGGGTTAGGAACACTGAAGCTTTCTTT
NA	TRBV15	TRBD1	TRBJ1-2	CATSRDMDRGFYGYTF	TGTGCCACCAGCAGAGATATGGACAGGGGGTTCTATGGCTACACCTTC
NA	TRBV5-1	NA	TRBJ1-1	CASSYEGGNTEAFF	TGCGCCAGCAGTTATGAGGGCGGGAACACTGAAGCTTTCTTT
NA	TRBV7-9	NA	TRBJ1-2	CASSLDVGGNLYGYTF	TGTGCCAGCAGCTTAGATGTGGGAGGGAACCTCTATGGCTACACCTTC
many	TRBV11-2	NA	TRBJ2-1	CASSLEGSYNEQFF	TGTGCCAGCAGCTTAGAGGGTTCGTACAATGAGCAGTTCTTC
NA	TRBV4-2	TRBD2	TRBJ2-7	CASSQARLAGFYEQYF	TGTGCCAGCAGCCAAGCGCGACTAGCGGGCTTCTACGAGCAGTACTTC
NA	TRBV7-9	TRBD2	TRBJ2-1	CASSGSGQSSYNEQFF	TGTGCCAGCAGCGGTAGCGGGCAAAGCTCCTACAATGAGCAGTTCTTC